The 12 T cell receptor beta chains given below trace back to one sample, sequenced in a study of cytomegalovirus exposure and HLA in healthy donors. Primers: 60 Vbeta forward and 13 Jbeta reverse. Libraries were prepared by immunoSEQ multiplex PCR; TCRdb keeps only in-frame clonotypes and omits some of them. The sample holds around 180,000 clones; roughly 80% are singletons and the top ten take roughly 0.5%. The sample comprised PBMCs. These receptors were taken from a woman aged 45 to 65 in good health and CMV-seronegative.

This clone was picked up a small number of times. The chain links TRBV11-2 to TRBJ2-5; tentative D call: TRBD2 (5 bases). CDR3 length equals 12 residues. The V gene's germline CDR1 is SGHAT and CDR2 FQNNGV. Trimming pared 5 bases from V and 5 bases from J, leaving 9 bases between. This CDR3 reads CASSSQRETQYF. The CDR3 bases are TGTGCCAGCAGCAGCCAGCGGGAGACCCAGTACTTC.

This clone was seen a few times. The chain links TRBV7-9 to TRBJ1-2; TRBD1 matches 7 bases. The germline V gene encodes CDR1 SEHNR and CDR2 FQNEAQ (reference sequence). The CDR3 runs to 15 residues. Losses at the gene ends were 5 bases for V and 4 bases for J; bases not matched to a gene: 10. The CDR3 region is CASSPGSGGGYGYTF. The CDR3 DNA sequence: TGTGCCAGCAGCCCTGGTTCAGGGGGTGGCTATGGCTACACCTTC.

In regard to this clone: Additional DNA sequences in this sample encode the identical CDR3. This chain links TRBV19 with TRBJ2-1; D unresolved. The V and J ends lost 2 bases and 4 bases respectively, with 6 bases between them. The germline V gene has CDR1 LNHDA and CDR2 SQIVND (reference sequence). The CDR3 spans 13 residues. The CDR3 DNA follows: TGTGCCAGTAGTATAAGTAGTTACAATGAGCAGTTCTTC. It is translated as CASSISSYNEQFF.

The rearrangement joins TRBV9 to TRBJ2-7; 7 nucleotides match TRBD1. CDR1 SGDLS and CDR2 YYNGEE come from the germline V gene. This CDR3 is 16 amino acids long. Trimming at V came to 3 bases and at J to 3 bases, leaving 12 bases not matched to a gene. This CDR3 reads CASSETGDLSLYEQYF. In DNA, the CDR3 is TGTGCCAGCAGCGAAACAGGGGACCTCTCCCTCTACGAGCAGTACTTC.

The chain has TRBV27 and TRBJ2-1, with 11 bases matching TRBD2. Looked up from germline, CDR1 is MNHEY and CDR2 is SMNVEV (reference sequence). V lost 9 bases, J lost 6 bases, and 7 bases stayed unmatched. The CDR3 is made up of 14 amino acids. In DNA form, the CDR3 reads TGTGCCAGTACCGGGACTAGCGGACCCAATGAGCAGTTCTTC. Protein: CASTGTSGPNEQFF.

The chain has TRBV6-1 and TRBJ1-5; TRBD1 matches at 9 bases. Trimming took 6 bases from V and 4 from J; bases not matched to a gene: 7. This CDR3 is built from 15 residues. CDR1 is MNHNS and CDR2 is SASEGT in the germline V gene. The DNA of the CDR3 is TGTGCCAGCAGCCCGGGACAGGGCGGAAATCAGCCCCAGCATTTT. This sequence encodes CASSPGQGGNQPQHF.

The V and J genes are TRBV28 and TRBJ2-1, with 10 bases that match TRBD2. The germline V gene encodes CDR1 MDHEN and CDR2 SYDVKM. The V and J ends lost 3 bases and 10 bases, in that order; junction bases with no gene match: 6. The CDR3 totals 14 residues. CDR3 region: CASSFTSGALEQFF. The CDR3 DNA follows: TGTGCCAGCAGTTTCACTAGCGGGGCCTTAGAGCAGTTCTTC.

The chain is built from TRBV28 and TRBJ1-2; TRBD1 is a possible D gene (5 bases). Per the germline V gene, CDR1 is MDHEN and CDR2 is SYDVKM. V lost 5 bases and J lost 4, with 14 bases in between. The CDR3 length is 14 residues. This CDR3 is CASSQGVIGYGYTF. CDR3 nucleotides: TGTGCCAGCAGTCAAGGGGTTATCGGCTATGGCTACACCTTC.

The rearrangement joins TRBV7-8 to TRBJ2-1; TRBD1 aligns across 7 bases. Germline CDR1 SGHVS, CDR2 FQNEAQ. This CDR3 is 13 amino acids long. V lost 3 bases to trimming and J lost 7 bases; unmatched junction nucleotides: 3. Here the CDR3 DNA reads TGTGCCAGCAGCTTGGACAGGTCTAATGAGCAGTTCTTC. This translates into CASSLDRSNEQFF.

This clone was observed once. V usage is TRBV7-2 and J usage is TRBJ2-7, with TRBD2 identical over 12 bases. The germline V gene encodes CDR1 SGHTA and CDR2 FQGNSA. V lost 6 bases to trimming and J lost 7 bases; unmatched junction nucleotides: 7. This CDR3 region has 14 residues. The CDR3 sequence: CASRSTSGGREQYF. The CDR3 DNA follows: TGTGCCAGCAGATCAACTAGCGGGGGGCGGGAGCAGTACTTC.

V and J are TRBV4-1 and TRBJ1-1; D not certain. CDR1 MGHRA and CDR2 YSYEKL come from the germline V gene. CDR3 length equals 13 residues. With 0 bases removed from V and 1 base from J, the gap between germline ends came to 3 bases. The CDR3: CASSQDKNTEAFF. CDR3 nucleotides: TGCGCCAGCAGCCAAGATAAGAACACTGAAGCTTTCTTT.

This chain joins TRBV7-3 and TRBJ2-3; the D is unclear. V was shortened by 3 bases and J by 0 bases, with 10 bases between the two germline ends. This CDR3 region has 15 residues. Germline values: CDR1 SGHTA, CDR2 FQGTGA. CDR3 protein: CASSFGTSSTDTQYF. DNA of the CDR3: TGTGCCAGCAGCTTTGGCACCTCTAGCACAGATACGCAGTATTTT.